The 23 T cell receptor beta chains in this list originate from one sample, sequenced in a study of molecular identifiers for immune sequencing clone quantification. Each CDR3 protein is one row after TCRdb ran MiXCR on the PCR reads. The sample holds approximately 500,000 distinct CDR3 sequences, around 23% seen once. Source material: naive CD8+ T cells from blood, with Jurkat cell RNA spiked in. Subset denoted: FACS-sorted CD8+CD4-CCR7+CD45RA+ naive T cells. The source is a human donor in good health. Some libraries in this study had Jurkat cell RNA spiked in.

This clonotype was seen ten or more times. The rearrangement uses TRBV29-1 and TRBJ2-7; 8 nucleotides line up with TRBD1. The CDR3 is 13 residues long. Germline CDR1 and CDR2: SQVTM and ANQGSEA. J was trimmed by 3 bases and V by 7 bases; bases with no gene match: 8. The CDR3 DNA follows: TGCAGCGCCCAGGGACAGGAAGACTACGAGCAGTACTTC. Its translation: CSAQGQEDYEQYF.

The chain is built from TRBV19 and TRBJ1-2; TRBD1 agrees at 7 bases. Germline trimming cut 7 bases from V and 5 bases from J; bases unmatched to any gene: 13. The CDR3 runs to 15 residues. Germline CDR1 and CDR2: LNHDA and SQIVND (reference sequence). CDR3 sequence (DNA): TGTGCCAGTATCCAGACAGGGCAAAATTGGTATGGCTACACCTTC. As protein: CASIQTGQNWYGYTF.

This rearrangement joins TRBV9 to TRBJ2-3; D possibly uses TRBD1 or TRBD2 (5 bases each). Trimming pared 0 bases from V and 6 bases from J, leaving 14 bases between. CDR3 size: 15 residues. CDR1 and CDR2 (germline): SGDLS, YYNGEE. CDR3 nucleotides: TGTGCCAGCAGCGTAGGTAGGGGAGTTTCGGATACGCAGTATTTT. Encoded protein: CASSVGRGVSDTQYF.

V is TRBV4-2 and J is TRBJ2-7; possibly TRBD1 for D (5 bases). Germline CDR1 and CDR2: LGHNA and YNFKEQ. V was shortened by 4 bases and J by 0 bases, with 13 bases between the two germline ends. The CDR3 loop spans 15 amino acids. CDR3 sequence: CASSRQRPNSYEQYF. The CDR3 coding sequence is TGTGCCAGCAGCCGACAGAGGCCCAACTCCTACGAGCAGTACTTC.

As for this clonotype: An end of the junction does not agree with germline; a read error may underlie this. V and J are TRBV5-1 and TRBJ1-1, with 12 bases fitting TRBD1. The CDR3 contains 19 residues. CDR1 is SGHRS and CDR2 is YFSETQ in the germline V gene. Here the CDR3 DNA reads TGCGCCGGCAGCTTGGAAGGGCCGGGACAGGGGGCTCGGGACACTGAAGCTTTCTTT. Its translation: CAGSLEGPGQGARDTEAFF.

This clonotype was seen more than once but under ten times. The J gene is TRBJ2-5, the V gene TRBV13; TRBD1 agrees at 7 bases. J gave up 2 bases and V 8 bases, and 14 bases lay outside the gene matches. The CDR3 covers 16 residues. Germline V gene lookup returns CDR1 PRHDT and CDR2 FYEKMQ (reference sequence). Written as DNA, the CDR3 is TGTGCCAGCGCAACTTACAGGACAGGAAAACAAGAGACCCAGTACTTC. This translates into CASATYRTGKQETQYF. Full variable domain (outside the CDR3, taken from reference TRBV13 and TRBJ2-5): AAGVIQSPRHLIKEKRETATLKCYPIPRHDTVYWYQQGPGQDPQFLISFYEKMQSDKGSIPDRFSAQQFSDYHSELNMSSLELGDSALYFCASATYRTGKQETQYFGPGTRLLVL.

The rearrangement uses TRBV7-3 and TRBJ2-1, with D perhaps TRBD2 (5 bases). The germline V gene has CDR1 SGHTA and CDR2 FQGTGA. Between the trimmed V and J ends, which lost 8 bases and 7 bases, there was a span of 15 bases. This CDR3 region has 13 residues. The DNA of the CDR3 is TGTGCCAGCGCCCCGGGGATGGTGAATGAGCAGTTCTTC. Translating gives CASAPGMVNEQFF. Together with reference TRBV7-3 and TRBJ2-1, the CDR3 gives the full variable domain: GAGVSQTPSNKVTEKGKYVELRCDPISGHTALYWYRQSLGQGPEFLIYFQGTGAADDSGLPNDRFFAVRPEGSVSTLKIQRTERGDSAVYLCASAPGMVNEQFFGPGTRLTVL.

This clonotype appeared once. Being one base from a much bigger clone, this may be a read error. V gene TRBV29-1 combines with J gene TRBJ2-5; the D gene is possibly TRBD1 (5 bases). CDR1 is SQVTM, CDR2 ANQGSEA, per germline. The CDR3 is 12 amino acids. With 4 bases removed from V and 4 bases from J, the gap between germline ends came to 10 bases. Here the CDR3 DNA reads TGCAGCGTTGTAGCCCAGGGAGAGACCCAGTACTTC. This encodes CSVVAQGETQYF.

This clonotype was counted many times. The rearrangement joins TRBV6-2 or TRBV6-3 to TRBJ1-1; D unclear. The CDR3 is 12 residues long. With 7 bases removed from V and 5 bases from J, the gap between germline ends came to 11 bases. Germline CDR1 and CDR2: MNHEY and SVGEGT. The CDR3: CASTILGTEAFF. CDR3 DNA: TGTGCCAGCACCATTCTGGGAACTGAAGCTTTCTTT.

This clonotype was observed many times. This chain joins TRBV28 and TRBJ1-5; possibly TRBD1 for D (5 bases). The CDR3 length is 18 residues. V was cut by 4 bases and J by 0 bases, with 19 bases left in between. Germline CDR1 reads MDHEN; CDR2 reads SYDVKM. The CDR3 bases are TGTGCCAGCAGTTCCCGGGACGCTCTCCCTTATAGCAATCAGCCCCAGCATTTT. Protein: CASSSRDALPYSNQPQHF.

This clonotype was counted only a few times. This chain connects TRBV4-1 to TRBJ1-1, with TRBD1 as a possible D gene (6 bases). V dropped 0 bases and J dropped 5 bases, with 13 bases sitting between them. The germline V gene has CDR1 MGHRA and CDR2 YSYEKL. The CDR3 consists of 15 residues. In DNA, the CDR3 is TGCGCCAGCAGCCAAGAAGGGACATCAGGGACTGAAGCTTTCTTT. It yields the protein CASSQEGTSGTEAFF.

This clonotype was observed a handful of times. The chain links TRBV6-6 to TRBJ1-6; 9 nucleotides align to TRBD1. CDR1 MNHNY and CDR2 SVGAGI come from the germline V gene (reference sequence). V lost 10 bases to trimming and J lost 5 bases; unmatched junction nucleotides: 3. This CDR3 has 13 amino acids. CDR3 protein: CATRTGDNSPLHF. CDR3 DNA sequence: TGTGCCACGCGGACAGGGGATAATTCACCCCTCCACTTT.

About this clonotype itself: An end of the junction differs from the germline gene, which may be a read error. V and J are TRBV7-9 and TRBJ2-7, with 9 positions matching TRBD1. This CDR3 has 15 amino acids. Germline V lookup: CDR1 SEHNR, CDR2 FQNEAQ (reference sequence). CDR3 loop: CTSSSTGGYSYEQYF. The CDR3 DNA sequence: TGTACCAGCAGCAGCACAGGGGGCTACTCCTACGAGCAGTACTTC.

The CDR3 reads CASSFAGTGVFNEQFF. The CDR3 bases are TGTGCCAGCAGTTTCGCCGGGACAGGGGTTTTCAATGAGCAGTTCTTC. The chain couples TRBV28 to TRBJ2-1; the match to TRBD1 covers 10 bases. Germline loops: CDR1 MDHEN, CDR2 SYDVKM. J gave up 6 bases and V 3 bases, and 8 bases lay outside the gene matches. This CDR3 comprises 16 residues.

The chain recombines TRBV6-1 with TRBJ1-2, with a possible D match to TRBD1 (5 bases). Deletions cut 2 bases from V and 8 bases from J, with 21 bases between. The CDR3 spans 16 residues. Germline CDR1 MNHNS, CDR2 SASEGT. As DNA, the CDR3 is TGTGCCAGCAGTGAATCCGAATATGTACAGGTCTTCGGCTACACCTTC. Encoded protein: CASSESEYVQVFGYTF.

This clonotype appeared many times. This chain connects TRBV29-1 to TRBJ1-1; D is possibly TRBD1 (6 bases). Germline CDR1 SQVTM, CDR2 ANQGSEA. The CDR3 totals 12 residues. V lost 2 bases to trimming and J lost 4 bases, with 8 bases between them. The CDR3 here is CSVEQGPTEAFF. The CDR3 coding sequence is TGCAGCGTTGAACAGGGGCCCACTGAAGCTTTCTTT.

In its sample, this clonotype was seen a few times. The chain employs TRBV13 and TRBJ2-5, with TRBD2 matching 7 bases. V dropped 5 bases and J dropped 2; count of bases not matched to a gene: 8. Germline CDR1 reads PRHDT; CDR2 reads FYEKMQ (reference sequence). This CDR3 is built from 15 residues. The CDR3 DNA reads as TGTGCCAGCAGCCCTAGCGGCTTCCTACAAGAGACCCAGTACTTC. This gives the protein CASSPSGFLQETQYF.

CDR3 residues: CASSGTLGNSPLHF. DNA for the CDR3: TGTGCCAGCAGTGGGACCTTGGGGAATTCACCCCTCCACTTT. The V call is TRBV12-3 or TRBV12-4, the J call TRBJ1-6; D may be TRBD1 (5 bases). V shed 5 bases and J shed 7 bases, with 12 bases lying between them. This CDR3 comprises 14 residues.

This clonotype was detected ten times or more. This rearrangement joins TRBV27 to TRBJ2-7; TRBD2 agrees at 11 bases. Losses at the gene ends were 8 bases for V and 2 bases for J; bases not matched to a gene: 8. This CDR3 comprises 15 residues. The germline V gene encodes CDR1 MNHEY and CDR2 SMNVEV (reference sequence). CDR3 sequence (DNA): TGTGCCAGCCCCCTCGGGACTAGCGGTCCCTACGAGCAGTACTTC. Translating it yields CASPLGTSGPYEQYF.

Note on this clonotype: A much larger clone differs by one base, so this may be a read error. The gene calls are TRBV28 and TRBJ2-7, with D possibly TRBD2 on 5 matching bases. V lost 5 bases and J lost 3, with 26 bases in between. The CDR3 spans 18 residues. Germline CDR1 is MDHEN and CDR2 is SYDVKM. CDR3 nucleotide sequence: TGTGCCAGCAGTACTCCACGGGGTCTCGGCGAGAGACTCTACGAGCAGTACTTC. Its translation is CASSTPRGLGERLYEQYF.

The chain carries TRBV6-1 and TRBJ2-7; D remains ambiguous. The CDR3 is 14 residues long. CDR1 and CDR2 from the germline V gene are MNHNS and SASEGT. The V end was cut by 2 bases, the J end by 4 bases, with 12 bases between. CDR3 coding DNA: TGTGCCAGCAGTGAAACAGTAGGGTCGTACGAGCAGTACTTC. It translates to CASSETVGSYEQYF.

The chain has TRBV20-1 and TRBJ2-4; 8 bases are shared with TRBD1. The CDR3 has 13 residues. V was pared by 6 bases and J by 7 bases, with 8 bases of the junction left unmatched. Germline V lookup: CDR1 DFQATT, CDR2 SNEGSKA (reference sequence). The CDR3 is CSATTGARNIQYF. The CDR3 DNA reads as TGCAGTGCCACGACAGGGGCTCGGAACATTCAGTACTTC.

This clonotype was detected ten times or more. A junction boundary mismatches the germline segment, possibly from a read error. The chain combines TRBV14 with TRBJ2-4, with D perhaps TRBD2 (6 bases). The germline CDR1 and CDR2 sequences are SGHDN and FVKESK. This CDR3 has 16 amino acids. DNA for the CDR3: TGTGCCAGCAGCCAAATAGCCGGGACTCGCGCTTTCCTAGGAAACTTC. Amino acid sequence: CASSQIAGTRAFLGNF.